This passage covers 11 T cell receptor beta chains from one sample sequenced in a study of shared clonotypes between healthy human individuals (dated by TCRdb to 2020 to 2021). For the CD8 naive samples, CD45RO-negative cells were positively selected for CCR7, yielding a CD45RA+CCR7+ population from which TemRA cells were excluded. Library generation was performed with the immunoSEQ multiplex PCR assay. TCRdb took this table from immuneACCESS and kept in-frame rearrangements with V and J called. Such tables lack part of the clones; where checked against another copy, unresolved V genes explain under half of the gap, and the rest is unexplained. The sample data list some 2.1 million clones, and roughly 95% of these were observed just once. In total, the top ten clones hold 1% to 1.3% of the sample. Input material: naive CD8+ T cells sorted from blood. The cell subset or site label of this sample denotes: CD45RA+CCR7+. The origin of the receptors is a man aged 18 to 30 in good health.

This clone is a singleton in its sample. The rearrangement links TRBV5-1 to TRBJ2-5; D is possibly TRBD2 (5 bases). TRBJ2-7 matches the DNA end more closely, so the J call is doubtful. Germline V gene lookup returns CDR1 SGHRS and CDR2 YFSETQ. This CDR3 is built from 15 residues. The CDR3 coding sequence is TGCGCCAGCAGCTTCGCCGAGGGCCTCTCCTACGAGCAGTACTTC. Residues: CASSFAEGLSYEQYF.

The gene calls are TRBV4-1 and TRBJ2-1; D is ambiguous. The germline V gene encodes CDR1 MGHRA and CDR2 YSYEKL. V was trimmed by 0 bases and J by 0 bases, leaving 9 bases between them. The CDR3 runs 16 residues. CDR3 nucleotides: TGCGCCAGCAGCCAAGAACGGGCGAGCTCCTACAATGAGCAGTTCTTC. This encodes CASSQERASSYNEQFF.

The chain joins TRBV11-3 to TRBJ1-3; no reliable D call. V was trimmed by 0 bases and J by 1 base, leaving 7 bases between them. Germline CDR1 SGHNT, CDR2 YENEEA. The CDR3 contains 15 residues. CDR3 sequence: CASSLEGTSGNTIYF. The CDR3 nucleotides read TGTGCCAGCAGCTTAGAGGGTACTTCTGGAAACACCATATATTTT.

The chain employs TRBV11-2 and TRBJ1-4; tentatively, D is TRBD1 (5 bases). Per germline, CDR1 SGHAT and CDR2 FQNNGV. The ends were cut back, 5 bases at V and 7 bases at J, with 17 bases in the middle. This CDR3 region has 15 residues. The CDR3 reads CASSPPAVGTEKLFF. The CDR3 region has the DNA TGTGCCAGCAGCCCGCCGGCGGTGGGGACTGAAAAACTGTTTTTT.

The chain recombines TRBV4-2 with TRBJ2-7; TRBD1 aligns across 12 bases. Per the germline V gene, CDR1 is LGHNA and CDR2 is YNFKEQ. V dropped 3 bases and J dropped 1; count of bases not matched to a gene: 4. The CDR3 contains 16 residues. The chain's CDR3 is CASSQRGQGASYEQYF. The CDR3 nucleotides read TGTGCCAGCAGCCAGAGGGGACAGGGGGCTTCCTACGAGCAGTACTTC.

The genes are TRBV29-1 and TRBJ1-1, with D maybe TRBD1 (5 bases). Trimming cost V 4 bases and J 1 base, with 10 bases left between them. Germline V CDR1 and CDR2: SQVTM, ANQGSEA. The length of the CDR3 is 13 residues. The CDR3 bases are TGCAGCGTTGTAAAGGGGTCGAACACTGAAGCTTTCTTT. As protein: CSVVKGSNTEAFF.

The chain links TRBV20-1 to TRBJ2-2; no clear D. Germline V gives CDR1 DFQATT, CDR2 SNEGSKA (reference sequence). This CDR3 spans 11 amino acids. Trimming left V 8 bases short and J 1 base short, with 5 bases between. CDR3 bases: TGCAGTACAGAGAACACCGGGGAGCTGTTTTTT. Protein: CSTENTGELFF.

The gene calls are TRBV7-9 and TRBJ2-3, with D hard to call. The germline CDR1 and CDR2 sequences are SEHNR and FQNEAQ (reference sequence). Trimming cost V 6 bases and J 2 bases, with 15 bases left between them. This CDR3 has 15 residues. CDR3: CASRPSLSPTDTQYF. The CDR3 nucleotides are TGTGCCAGCAGACCATCCCTCTCCCCCACAGATACGCAGTATTTT.

V usage is TRBV9 and J usage is TRBJ2-2, with 9 positions matching TRBD1. V dropped 3 bases and J dropped 6; count of bases not matched to a gene: 9. In germline, CDR1 is SGDLS, CDR2 YYNGEE. This CDR3 has 16 amino acids. For the CDR3, the DNA is TGTGCCAGCAGCGCGATACAGGGGGCAGAATCCGGGGAGCTGTTTTTT. It specifies CASSAIQGAESGELFF.

The chain couples TRBV6-1 to TRBJ1-2; D call uncertain. CDR3 size: 15 residues. V was pared by 4 bases and J by 6 bases, with 18 bases between. The germline CDR1 and CDR2 sequences are MNHNS and SASEGT. Here the CDR3 reads CASSVLPEGYDGYTF. In DNA form, the CDR3 reads TGTGCCAGCAGTGTCCTCCCGGAAGGGTATGATGGCTACACCTTC.

The rearrangement links TRBV5-6 to TRBJ2-7; TRBD2 is a possible D gene (5 bases). The CDR3 totals 13 residues. Germline CDR1 is SGHDT and CDR2 is YYEEEE. Trimming removed 2 bases at V and 7 bases at J, with 13 bases between. CDR3 coding DNA: TGTGCCAGCAGCTTTGGCCAACCGGGAGAGCAGTACTTC. Its translation: CASSFGQPGEQYF.